This T cell receptor (beta chain) emerged from a study of T-cell reconstitution after alpha-beta-depleted transplantation in children. This clonotype was detected many times. The CDR3 extends over 14 amino acids. V lost 6 bases, J lost 4 bases, and 7 bases stayed unmatched. Germline values: CDR1 DFQATT, CDR2 SNEGSKA (reference sequence). Researchers prepared the TCRbeta library using unique molecular identifiers, the study reports. Each CDR3 protein gets one entry after TCRdb re-called the PCR reads with MiXCR. The sample lists 180,000 or so distinct CDR3 sequences, roughly 6.5% occurring once. The receptor was isolated from a girl under three years old with combined immunodeficiency, due to receive a stem cell transplant. This chain connects TRBV20-1 to TRBJ2-5, with 11 bases aligning to TRBD2. Source: PBMCs, taken before TCRalphabeta/CD19-depleted stem cell transplant. This CDR3 is CSAHSGGAVETQYF. The CDR3 region has the DNA TGCAGTGCCCATAGCGGGGGGGCCGTAGAGACCCAGTACTTC.